This TCR beta chain is drawn from a study of blood T cell repertoires in COVID-19. Each recovered donor of Cohort 3 presented with two negative PCRs, clearance, or symptom resolution. The germline V gene has CDR1 SGHRS and CDR2 YFSETQ. Trimming at V came to 3 bases and at J to 6 bases, leaving 3 bases not matched to a gene. The length of the CDR3 is 14 residues. Here immunoSEQ multiplex PCR was the method, and the copy in TCRdb shows in-frame clones only, minus some. The sample consists of 130,000 to 150,000 clones, roughly 80% of them appearing once. The TCR sequence derives from a man between 45 and 60 years old who had recovered from COVID-19. The chain has TRBV5-1 and TRBJ1-4, with 9 bases that match TRBD1. Sample: PBMCs or T cells enriched from blood (not recorded which). The CDR3 nucleotides read TGCGCCAGCAGCTACGGGGACAGGGATGAAAAACTGTTTTTT. Its translation is CASSYGDRDEKLFF.